These 25 T cell receptor beta chains share one sample of origin, sequenced in a study of blood T cell repertoires in COVID-19. Measured with immunoSEQ multiplex PCR; TCRdb has only the in-frame clones, and not every one. The profile shows fewer than 250,000 clones, 85% of them singletons. The sample comprised PBMCs or T cells enriched from blood (not recorded which). These TCRs come from a woman aged 45-65 years with acute COVID-19.

This chain links TRBV27 with TRBJ1-2, with D hard to call. The germline CDR1 and CDR2 sequences are MNHEY and SMNVEV (reference sequence). V lost 8 bases and J 2 bases, leaving 9 bases between the germline ends. The CDR3 totals 12 residues. DNA for the CDR3: TGTGCCAGCGGACGAGGGAACTATGGCTACACCTTC. Protein sequence: CASGRGNYGYTF.

The chain joins TRBV7-9 to TRBJ1-2; D is undetermined. Germline V CDR1 and CDR2: SEHNR, FQNEAQ (reference sequence). Between the trimmed V and J ends, which lost 1 base and 8 bases, there was a span of 11 bases. CDR3 size: 13 residues. The CDR3, as DNA: TGTGCCAGCAGCTTAGGTCCTGGAGGAGGCTACACCTTC. Amino acids: CASSLGPGGGYTF.

This chain joins TRBV5-4 and TRBJ2-7, with 8 bases identical to TRBD1. Germline V gene data show CDR1 as SGHNT and CDR2 as YYREEE (reference sequence). The CDR3 is made up of 14 amino acids. J was trimmed by 0 bases and V by 4 bases; bases with no gene match: 3. The CDR3: CASSPGTGSYEQYF. In nucleotides, the CDR3 is TGTGCCAGCAGCCCCGGGACAGGCTCCTACGAGCAGTACTTC.

The rearrangement links TRBV28 to TRBJ2-2; 9 positions match TRBD2. V gave up 8 bases and J gave up 1 base; unmatched junction bases: 2. Germline V lookup: CDR1 MDHEN, CDR2 SYDVKM. The CDR3 contains 14 residues. CDR3 DNA sequence: TGTGCCAGCTTGCGGGGGGGGAACACCGGGGAGCTGTTTTTT. Its translation: CASLRGGNTGELFF.

This chain uses TRBV10-1 with TRBJ2-7, with 7 bases lining up with TRBD1. The germline CDR1 and CDR2 sequences are WNHNN and SYGVQD (reference sequence). This CDR3 contains 14 residues. V lost 5 bases to trimming and J lost 0 bases; unmatched junction nucleotides: 4. CDR3 sequence reads: CASSPTGASYEQYF. CDR3 in DNA: TGCGCCAGCAGTCCCACAGGGGCCTCCTACGAGCAGTACTTC.

This chain joins TRBV30 and TRBJ1-1; no firm D call. The germline V and J ends were trimmed by 3 bases and 0 bases, with 14 bases remaining between them. The CDR3 runs 15 residues. Per the germline V gene, CDR1 is GTSNPN and CDR2 is SVGIG (reference sequence). CDR3 coding DNA: TGTGCCTGGAGGTTGTGGGCCGCTATGAACACTGAAGCTTTCTTT. Its translation: CAWRLWAAMNTEAFF.

The J gene is TRBJ2-3, the V gene TRBV21-1; the DNA was not used to check the table's D call, TRBD2. TRBV21-1 is annotated as a pseudogene. The CDR3 consists of 20 residues. CDR3 DNA sequence: TGTGCCAGCAGCAAATGCCCCGGACCCGAGACTAGCGGGGGAGGACATACGCAGTATTTT. This codes for CASSKCPGPETSGGGHTQYF.

This rearrangement joins TRBV2 to TRBJ1-2; D is unclear. V gave up 3 bases and J gave up 2 bases, with 4 bases separating them. The CDR3 loop spans 12 amino acids. In germline, CDR1 is SNHLY, CDR2 FYNNEI. The CDR3 region is CASSDQNYGYTF. DNA for the CDR3: TGTGCCAGCAGTGATCAGAACTATGGCTACACCTTC. Full variable domain (remainder filled in from reference TRBV2 and TRBJ1-2): EPEVTQTPSHQVTQMGQEVILRCVPISNHLYFYWYRQILGQKVEFLVSFYNNEISEKSEIFDDQFSVERPDGSNFTLKIRSTKLEDSAMYFCASSDQNYGYTFGSGTRLTVV.

The V call is TRBV5-6, the J call TRBJ2-7, with D maybe TRBD2 (5 bases). Trimming left V 2 bases short and J 2 bases short, with 14 bases between. The CDR3 has 15 residues. CDR1 and CDR2 from the germline V gene are SGHDT and YYEEEE. The CDR3 bases are TGTGCCAGCAGCTTAAGATCAGGACTGGCCTACGAGCAGTACTTC. Its translation: CASSLRSGLAYEQYF.

The chain couples TRBV6-5 to TRBJ2-5, with a weak D call TRBD1 (7 bases). Germline CDR1 MNHEY, CDR2 SVGAGI. V lost 0 bases and J 4 bases, leaving 9 bases between the germline ends. CDR3 size: 14 residues. For the CDR3, the DNA is TGTGCCAGCAGTTACTCTCAGGGGGGAGAGACCCAGTACTTC. The encoded protein is CASSYSQGGETQYF.

This chain joins TRBV10-1 and TRBJ2-5, with no clear D. The CDR3 loop spans 14 amino acids. Germline CDR1 is WNHNN and CDR2 is SYGVQD (reference sequence). V gave up 4 bases and J gave up 5 bases, with 14 bases separating them. The CDR3 DNA reads as TGCGCCAGCAGTGGCGGTGTGCTCGGGGAGACCCAGTACTTC. Its translation: CASSGGVLGETQYF.

The chain links TRBV25-1 to TRBJ2-2, with 7 bases that match TRBD1. Germline V gene data show CDR1 as MGHDK and CDR2 as SYGVNS. The CDR3 is 18 amino acids. V trimming: 2 bases; J trimming: 2 bases; junction bases outside the gene matches: 11. In DNA form, the CDR3 reads TGTGCCAGCAGTGAAAAAGAAGGGGCAGGGGGTAACACCGGGGAGCTGTTTTTT. It specifies CASSEKEGAGGNTGELFF.

This chain uses TRBV29-1 with TRBJ1-4, with a possible D match to TRBD1 (5 bases). The CDR3 is made up of 14 amino acids. The ends were cut back, 6 bases at V and 3 bases at J, with 14 bases in the middle. Germline CDR1 is SQVTM and CDR2 is ANQGSEA. CDR3 DNA: TGCAGCGTGAAAGGGGAGGGATCTAATGAAAAACTGTTTTTT. Its protein product is CSVKGEGSNEKLFF.

Only one count was recorded for this clone. The chain combines TRBV6-2 or TRBV6-3 with TRBJ1-5; the D is unclear. This CDR3 spans 14 amino acids. The germline CDR1 and CDR2 sequences are MNHEY and SVGEGT. V dropped 2 bases and J dropped 2 bases, with 7 bases sitting between them. This chain's CDR3 is CASSYHAGNQPQHF. The CDR3 DNA reads as TGTGCCAGCAGTTACCACGCAGGCAATCAGCCCCAGCATTTT.

J is TRBJ1-3 and V is TRBV11-2; possible D gene TRBD1, 5 bases. The V gene's germline CDR1 is SGHAT and CDR2 FQNNGV. CDR3 length equals 16 residues. V lost 3 bases, J lost 1 base, and 13 bases lay in between. The CDR3 DNA is TGTGCCAGCAGCTTCGGGGACGGAGGGTCTGGAAACACCATATATTTT. This encodes CASSFGDGGSGNTIYF.

The sample holds a few counts of this clone. The V and J genes are TRBV3-1 (or the pseudogene TRBV3-2) and TRBJ2-3; TRBD2 matches at 8 bases. Germline CDR1 LGHDT, CDR2 YNNKEL (reference sequence). CDR3 length: 16 amino acids. The V and J ends lost 3 bases and 5 bases, in that order; junction bases with no gene match: 10. The CDR3 region is CASSHRIAGLKDTQYF. The CDR3 DNA is TGTGCCAGCAGCCACCGAATAGCGGGGCTAAAAGATACGCAGTATTTT.

The gene calls are TRBV6-4 and TRBJ1-2, with TRBD1 as a possible D gene (6 bases). The V end was cut by 1 base, the J end by 0 bases, with 12 bases between. CDR3 length: 16 residues. Germline V gene sequence: CDR1 MRHNA, CDR2 SNTAGT. The CDR3 DNA follows: TGTGCCAGCAGTGACTGCGATGGGACACCTAACTATGGCTACACCTTC. This gives the protein CASSDCDGTPNYGYTF.

V usage is TRBV30 and J usage is TRBJ1-1, with D possibly being TRBD1 (5 bases). CDR1 and CDR2 from the germline V gene are GTSNPN and SVGIG (reference sequence). Trimming stripped 2 bases from V and 11 bases from J, with 24 bases between. The CDR3 length is 15 residues. In DNA form, the CDR3 reads TGTGCCTGGAGTAATCGGCAGGGAGGTAAAGTTGGGGCTTTCTTT. Its translation: CAWSNRQGGKVGAFF. The entire variable domain, with the rest obtained from reference TRBV30 and TRBJ1-1, is as follows: SQTIHQWPATLVQPVGSPLSLECTVEGTSNPNLYWYRQAAGRGLQLLFYSVGIGQISSEVPQNLSASRPQDRQFILSSKKLLLSDSGFYLCAWSNRQGGKVGAFFGQGTRLTVV.

This chain connects TRBV7-9 to TRBJ1-2; no definite D call. The CDR3 contains 14 residues. V lost 5 bases to trimming and J lost 3 bases, with 13 bases between them. Germline CDR1 reads SEHNR; CDR2 reads FQNEAQ (reference sequence). In DNA form, the CDR3 reads TGTGCCAGCAGCCTAACCACTGTTCACTATGGCTACACCTTC. It encodes CASSLTTVHYGYTF.

This clone was observed a single time. The gene calls are TRBV15 and TRBJ1-1; 7 bases align to TRBD1. CDR1 is LNHNV, CDR2 YYDKDF, per germline (reference sequence). CDR3 size: 15 residues. Losses at the gene ends were 3 bases for V and 4 bases for J; bases not matched to a gene: 8. The CDR3 protein is CATSSIPQGGTEAFF. The CDR3 DNA follows: TGTGCCACCAGCAGCATTCCCCAGGGGGGCACTGAAGCTTTCTTT.

J is TRBJ1-4 and V is TRBV11-2, with D perhaps TRBD1 (5 bases). The CDR3 has 15 residues. V was trimmed by 4 bases and J by 3 bases, leaving 12 bases between them. The germline V gene encodes CDR1 SGHAT and CDR2 FQNNGV. This CDR3 reads CASSSARVPNEKLFF. CDR3 coding DNA: TGTGCCAGCAGCTCCGCCAGGGTCCCTAATGAAAAACTGTTTTTT.

The rearrangement uses TRBV7-2 and TRBJ1-5, with TRBD1 matching 7 bases. The CDR3 has 14 residues. The junction had 5 bases not matched to a gene; V was cut back by 3 bases and J by 6 bases. Germline CDR1 SGHTA, CDR2 FQGNSA. This chain's CDR3 is CASSFTGDAQPQHF. The CDR3 region has the DNA TGTGCCAGCAGCTTTACAGGGGACGCTCAGCCCCAGCATTTT. Complete variable domain (other parts from reference TRBV7-2 and TRBJ1-5): GAGVSQSPSNKVTEKGKDVELRCDPISGHTALYWYRQSLGQGLEFLIYFQGNSAPDKSGLPSDRFSAERTGGSVSTLTIQRTQQEDSAVYLCASSFTGDAQPQHFGDGTRLSIL.

This clone has only one observation. The chain employs TRBV7-2 and TRBJ1-2; 7 bases are shared with TRBD1. Per the germline V gene, CDR1 is SGHTA and CDR2 is FQGNSA. The CDR3 sequence is 15 residues long. The V and J ends lost 5 bases and 4 bases, in that order; junction bases with no gene match: 10. The CDR3 loop reads CASSPLQGTVYGYTF. CDR3 nucleotide sequence: TGTGCCAGCAGCCCACTACAGGGGACGGTCTATGGCTACACCTTC.

The chain has TRBV7-6 and TRBJ2-1; D unresolved. V dropped 5 bases and J dropped 6 bases, with 14 bases sitting between them. CDR1 SGHVS and CDR2 FNYEAQ come from the germline V gene. The CDR3 has 14 residues. CDR3: CASSRGPGGNEQFF. In nucleotides, the CDR3 is TGTGCCAGCAGCCGAGGCCCCGGCGGCAATGAGCAGTTCTTC.

The V gene is TRBV6-6, the J gene TRBJ1-2; 12 nucleotides match TRBD1. Germline CDR1 MNHNY, CDR2 SVGAGI (reference sequence). The CDR3 covers 14 residues. V lost 5 bases, J lost 8 bases, and 6 bases stayed unmatched. For the CDR3, the DNA is TGTGCCAGCAGTCCGGGACAGGGGGCTGGGGGCTACACCTTC. Translating it yields CASSPGQGAGGYTF.